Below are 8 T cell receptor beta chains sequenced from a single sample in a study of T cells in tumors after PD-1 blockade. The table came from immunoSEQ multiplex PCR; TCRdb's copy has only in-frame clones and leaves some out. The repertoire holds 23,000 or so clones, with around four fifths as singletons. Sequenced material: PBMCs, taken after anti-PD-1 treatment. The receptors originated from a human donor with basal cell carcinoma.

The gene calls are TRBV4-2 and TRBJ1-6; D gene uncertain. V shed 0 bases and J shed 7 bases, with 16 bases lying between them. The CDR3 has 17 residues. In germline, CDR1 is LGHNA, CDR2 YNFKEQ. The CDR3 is CASSQDRVGLTNSPLHF. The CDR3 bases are TGTGCCAGCAGCCAAGATCGTGTTGGGTTAACGAATTCACCCCTCCACTTT.

For the CDR3, the DNA is TGTGCCAGCAGCCCAGTAGGGCGTGGCTACGAGCAGTACTTC. It codes for CASSPVGRGYEQYF. V and J are TRBV9 and TRBJ2-7; no firm D call. This CDR3 comprises 14 residues. Germline CDR1 reads SGDLS; CDR2 reads YYNGEE. The V gene lost 4 bases and the J gene lost 3 bases, with 14 bases spanning the gap.

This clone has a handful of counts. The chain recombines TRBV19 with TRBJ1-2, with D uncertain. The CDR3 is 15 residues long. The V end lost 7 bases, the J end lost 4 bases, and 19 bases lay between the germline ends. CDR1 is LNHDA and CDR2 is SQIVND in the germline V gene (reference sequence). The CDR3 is CASTDSAGPPYGYTF. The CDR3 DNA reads TGTGCCAGTACAGATAGCGCCGGGCCTCCCTATGGCTACACCTTC.

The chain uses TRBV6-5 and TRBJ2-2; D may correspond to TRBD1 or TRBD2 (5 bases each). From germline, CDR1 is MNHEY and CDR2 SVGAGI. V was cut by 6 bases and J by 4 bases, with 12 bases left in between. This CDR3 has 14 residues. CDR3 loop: CASRSRESTGELFF. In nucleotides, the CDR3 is TGTGCCAGCAGGTCCAGGGAGAGCACCGGGGAGCTGTTTTTT.

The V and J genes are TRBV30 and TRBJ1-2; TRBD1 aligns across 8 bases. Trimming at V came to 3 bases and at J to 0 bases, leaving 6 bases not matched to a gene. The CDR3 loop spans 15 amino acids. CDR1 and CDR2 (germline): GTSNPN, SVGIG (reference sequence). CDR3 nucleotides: TGTGCCTGGAGATGGACAGGGCTAGCTAACTATGGCTACACCTTC. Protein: CAWRWTGLANYGYTF.

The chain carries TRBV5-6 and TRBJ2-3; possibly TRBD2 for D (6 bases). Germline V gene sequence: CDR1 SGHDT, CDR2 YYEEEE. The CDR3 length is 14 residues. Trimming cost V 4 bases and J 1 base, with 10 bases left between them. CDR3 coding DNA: TGTGCCAGCAGCCGGGGGTTGGGCACAGATACGCAGTATTTT. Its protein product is CASSRGLGTDTQYF.

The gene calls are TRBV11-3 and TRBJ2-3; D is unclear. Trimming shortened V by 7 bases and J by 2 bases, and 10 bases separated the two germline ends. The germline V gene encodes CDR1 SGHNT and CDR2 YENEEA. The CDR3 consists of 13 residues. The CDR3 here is CASTRRPTDTQYF. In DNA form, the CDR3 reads TGTGCCAGCACTCGACGGCCCACAGATACGCAGTATTTT.

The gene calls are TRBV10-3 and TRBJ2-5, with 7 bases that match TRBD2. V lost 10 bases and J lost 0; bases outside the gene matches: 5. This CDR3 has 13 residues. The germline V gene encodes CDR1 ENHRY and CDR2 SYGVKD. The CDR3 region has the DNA TGTGCCACGGATGCGGGGGACCAAGAGACCCAGTACTTC. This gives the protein CATDAGDQETQYF.